The 6 T cell receptor beta chains below were found in one sample sequenced in a study of shared clonotypes between healthy human individuals. Profiled with immunoSEQ multiplex PCR; TCRdb holds only in-frame clones, not every one. This table holds some 1,100,000 clones, 75% to 85% found once. Sequenced input: memory CD4+ T cells from PBMCs. Subset defined: CD45RA-negative fraction. All receptors derive from a man aged 18 to 29 in good health. Some clones in this sample may be carry-over from other donors' samples.

This chain joins TRBV27 and TRBJ1-2, with TRBD1 matching 8 bases. The CDR3 is made up of 14 amino acids. Trimming removed 5 bases from V and 4 bases from J; junction bases left unmatched: 6. Germline-derived CDR1 and CDR2 are MNHEY and SMNVEV (reference sequence). The DNA for the CDR3 is TGTGCCAGCAGTCGCCGACAGGGGAGCTATGGCTACACCTTC. Translating it yields CASSRRQGSYGYTF.

The V gene is TRBV19, the J gene TRBJ2-7; the D gene is possibly TRBD1 (5 bases). V was trimmed by 4 bases and J by 7 bases, leaving 20 bases between them. The CDR3 runs to 15 residues. CDR1 is LNHDA, CDR2 SQIVND, per germline (reference sequence). The CDR3 bases are TGTGCCAGTAGTAAAGACAGAGGCGCGGCTAGGGAGCAGTACTTC. It is translated as CASSKDRGAAREQYF.

V is TRBV5-1 and J is TRBJ1-2, with D perhaps TRBD1 (5 bases). The CDR3 loop spans 14 amino acids. The V end lost 5 bases, the J end lost 8 bases, and 19 bases lay between the germline ends. Looked up from germline, CDR1 is SGHRS and CDR2 is YFSETQ. CDR3 nucleotide sequence: TGCGCCAGCAGAACCGGGACGGCTGACAAGGGCTACACCTTC. It codes for CASRTGTADKGYTF.

Concerning this clone itself: At one end the junction does not follow the germline gene, possibly because of a read error. This chain uses TRBV10-2 with TRBJ1-5; D is ambiguous. CDR1 is WSHSY, CDR2 SAAADI, per germline. The CDR3 loop spans 17 amino acids. The CDR3 spells CASSESRSTVGNQPQHF. The CDR3 DNA sequence: TGCGCCAGCAGTGAGTCCCGTTCCACAGTCGGCAACCAGCCCCAGCATTTT.

CDR3 amino acids: CAWSTGTGYGYTF. In DNA form, the CDR3 reads TGTGCCTGGAGCACCGGGACGGGCTATGGCTACACCTTC. The genes are TRBV30 and TRBJ1-2; possible D gene TRBD1, 5 bases. Trimming pared 3 bases from V and 4 bases from J, leaving 12 bases between. The CDR3 runs to 13 residues. Germline CDR1 and CDR2: GTSNPN and SVGIG (reference sequence).

This clone was detected once. Other DNA sequences of this sample code for an identical CDR3. J is TRBJ1-1 and V is TRBV5-1; D is unresolved. The CDR3 consists of 13 residues. With 0 bases removed from V and 4 bases from J, the gap between germline ends came to 7 bases. CDR1 and CDR2 from the germline V gene are SGHRS and YFSETQ. In DNA form, the CDR3 reads TGCGCCAGCAGCTTGGTTAGTGGCACTGAAGCTTTCTTT. Amino acid sequence: CASSLVSGTEAFF.